These 21 T cell receptor beta chains were all obtained from the same sample, sequenced in a study of T cells after yellow fever vaccination. MiXCR was run by TCRdb on the 5' RACE reads, yielding one entry per CDR3 protein. This sample yields hundreds of thousands of distinct CDR3 sequences, of which over 15% are seen a single time; more than 13% belongs to the top ten. Specimen: PBMCs, collected 15 days after the yellow fever booster vaccination. All receptors derive from a man aged 30-40 years who received the YFV17D yellow fever vaccine.

CDR3 nucleotide sequence: TGTGCCAGCAGTTACGAGAATCAGCCCCAGCATTTT. Its protein product is CASSYENQPQHF. The chain combines TRBV6-6 with TRBJ1-5; D unresolved. Trimming took 2 bases from V and 4 from J, leaving 3 bases between them. Germline CDR1 and CDR2: MNHNY and SVGAGI (reference sequence). This CDR3 has 12 amino acids.

The chain has TRBV11-2 and TRBJ1-1, with D tentatively TRBD1 (5 bases). V dropped 5 bases and J dropped 4 bases, with 11 bases sitting between them. This CDR3 contains 13 residues. CDR1 SGHAT and CDR2 FQNNGV come from the germline V gene. The CDR3 DNA sequence: TGTGCCAGCAGCCGGGACGCCGTCACTGAAGCTTTCTTT. It is translated as CASSRDAVTEAFF.

This clonotype showed up just a few times. The chain employs TRBV5-1 and TRBJ2-7, with D unresolved. Trimming removed 6 bases at V and 0 bases at J, with 10 bases between. CDR1 SGHRS and CDR2 YFSETQ come from the germline V gene. CDR3 length equals 13 residues. The CDR3: CASMDALSYEQYF. In DNA form, the CDR3 reads TGCGCCAGCATGGATGCTCTCTCCTACGAGCAGTACTTC. The full variable domain, completed using reference TRBV5-1 and TRBJ2-7, is KAGVTQTPRYLIKTRGQQVTLSCSPISGHRSVSWYQQTPGQGLQFLFEYFSETQRNKGNFPGRFSGRQFSNSRSEMNVSTLELGDSALYLCASMDALSYEQYFGPGTRLTVT.

The sample holds a few counts of this clonotype. V gene TRBV7-2 combines with J gene TRBJ2-3, with D unresolved. CDR3 length: 13 residues. Trimming removed 2 bases at V and 4 bases at J, with 7 bases between. Germline CDR1 and CDR2: SGHTA and FQGNSA. The CDR3 DNA reads as TGTGCCAGCAGCTTAATGAGACCAGATACGCAGTATTTT. Translation gives CASSLMRPDTQYF.

The V call is TRBV30, the J call TRBJ2-7; tentatively, D is TRBD1 (6 bases). The germline gives CDR1 GTSNPN, CDR2 SVGIG (reference sequence). The V end lost 8 bases, the J end lost 5 bases, and 16 bases lay between the germline ends. The CDR3 has 12 amino acids. The DNA of the CDR3 is TGTGCCCCACAGGGTTTAGGTAACGAGCAGTACTTC. Amino acid sequence: CAPQGLGNEQYF.

This clonotype was counted between two and nine times. The rearrangement joins TRBV24-1 to TRBJ2-2, with D perhaps matching TRBD2 (6 bases). CDR1 is KGHDR and CDR2 is SFDVKD in the germline V gene. CDR3 length equals 14 residues. Deletions cut 7 bases from V and 5 bases from J, with 13 bases between. CDR3 residues: CATSNRGTTGELFF. The CDR3, as DNA: TGTGCCACCAGCAATCGGGGGACTACCGGGGAGCTGTTTTTT.

This clonotype was picked up a small number of times. This chain uses TRBV28 with TRBJ2-7; unclear D gene. This CDR3 is 11 amino acids long. V lost 6 bases and J 5 bases, leaving 8 bases between the germline ends. Germline CDR1 MDHEN, CDR2 SYDVKM. The CDR3 spells CASRVNDEQYF. For the CDR3, the DNA is TGTGCCAGCAGAGTGAACGACGAGCAGTACTTC.

The chain couples TRBV20-1 to TRBJ2-2; D might be TRBD2 (6 bases). There are 14 residues in the CDR3. Trimming removed 5 bases from V and 0 bases from J, with 10 bases in between. Germline V gene sequence: CDR1 DFQATT, CDR2 SNEGSKA (reference sequence). The CDR3 is CSAPGLPNTGELFF. The CDR3 nucleotides read TGCAGTGCTCCGGGACTCCCGAACACCGGGGAGCTGTTTTTT.

This clonotype turned up a few times. The chain is built from TRBV7-2 and TRBJ2-1, with D tentatively TRBD2 (5 bases). Germline lookup yields CDR1 SGHTA and CDR2 FQGNSA. The ends were cut back, 4 bases at V and 0 bases at J, with 13 bases in the middle. CDR3 size: 16 residues. The DNA of the CDR3 is TGTGCCAGCAGCTCCCAGCGGCTGAGCTCCTACAATGAGCAGTTCTTC. It translates to CASSSQRLSSYNEQFF. Variable domain in full (rest from reference TRBV7-2 and TRBJ2-1): GAGVSQSPSNKVTEKGKDVELRCDPISGHTALYWYRQSLGQGLEFLIYFQGNSAPDKSGLPSDRFSAERTGGSVSTLTIQRTQQEDSAVYLCASSSQRLSSYNEQFFGPGTRLTVL.

The V and J genes are TRBV24-1 and TRBJ2-5; TRBD2 matches at 10 bases. The CDR3 covers 16 residues. The J segment lost 0 bases and the V segment lost 3 bases, leaving 3 bases of the junction unmatched. Germline CDR1 KGHDR, CDR2 SFDVKD. This CDR3 reads CATSDDSGRDQETQYF. The CDR3 nucleotides are TGTGCCACCAGTGATGACAGCGGGAGGGACCAAGAGACCCAGTACTTC.

This clonotype was seen only a few times. V and J are TRBV19 and TRBJ1-5; the D is unclear. CDR1 is LNHDA and CDR2 is SQIVND in the germline V gene (reference sequence). CDR3 length: 14 residues. V was clipped by 7 bases and J by 4 bases, with 14 bases between them. Written as DNA, the CDR3 is TGTGCCAGTAACACAGTTGCAGTAAATCAGCCCCAGCATTTT. It is translated as CASNTVAVNQPQHF. The full variable domain, completed using reference TRBV19 and TRBJ1-5, is DGGITQSPKYLFRKEGQNVTLSCEQNLNHDAMYWYRQDPGQGLRLIYYSQIVNDFQKGDIAEGYSVSREKKESFPLTVTSAQKNPTAFYLCASNTVAVNQPQHFGDGTRLSIL.

This clonotype turned up a few times. The V gene is TRBV20-1, the J gene TRBJ2-2; D is uncertain. Germline V lookup: CDR1 DFQATT, CDR2 SNEGSKA (reference sequence). The CDR3 is made up of 14 amino acids. The V gene lost 3 bases and the J gene lost 8 bases, with 16 bases spanning the gap. The CDR3 loop reads CSARGPWTPGELFF. The CDR3 nucleotides read TGCAGTGCTAGGGGTCCCTGGACCCCGGGGGAGCTGTTTTTT.

This clonotype showed up just a few times. The chain joins TRBV20-1 to TRBJ2-3; weak D call: TRBD2 (6 bases). V lost 3 bases and J 1 base, leaving 11 bases between the germline ends. The CDR3 consists of 14 residues. Looked up from germline, CDR1 is DFQATT and CDR2 is SNEGSKA (reference sequence). Here the CDR3 DNA reads TGCAGTGCTAGTTCCGGGAGAGGCACAGATACGCAGTATTTT. Translating gives CSASSGRGTDTQYF.

The chain links TRBV6-5 to TRBJ2-1, with 9 bases identical to TRBD2. The V gene's germline CDR1 is MNHEY and CDR2 SVGAGI. The CDR3 loop spans 14 amino acids. The V gene end was trimmed by 5 bases and the J gene end by 6 bases; junction bases not matched to a gene: 5. The DNA for the CDR3 is TGTGCCAGCAGTCCACTAGCGGGTACCAATGAGCAGTTCTTC. Amino acids: CASSPLAGTNEQFF.

This clonotype was detected a few times. This chain joins TRBV20-1 and TRBJ1-5; D is perhaps TRBD1 (6 bases). Germline values: CDR1 DFQATT, CDR2 SNEGSKA (reference sequence). Between the trimmed V and J ends, which lost 6 bases and 4 bases, there was a span of 10 bases. The CDR3 runs 12 residues. The CDR3 DNA is TGCAGTGCCAAACAGGGAAATCAGCCCCAGCATTTT. Encoded protein: CSAKQGNQPQHF.

The chain combines TRBV28 with TRBJ1-1, with D tentatively TRBD1 (5 bases). The CDR3 extends over 15 amino acids. Trimming cost V 5 bases and J 4 bases, with 17 bases left between them. Looked up from germline, CDR1 is MDHEN and CDR2 is SYDVKM. CDR3 DNA: TGTGCCAGCAGTCCCCACAGGCTCGAGGGCACTGAAGCTTTCTTT. This gives the protein CASSPHRLEGTEAFF.

This clonotype was seen a few times. The chain couples TRBV2 to TRBJ2-2; no reliable D call. The CDR3 loop spans 13 amino acids. In germline, CDR1 is SNHLY, CDR2 FYNNEI. The V gene lost 6 bases and the J gene lost 7 bases, with 12 bases spanning the gap. The DNA for the CDR3 is TGTGCCAGCAGGACCGATGGAAGCGGGGAGCTGTTTTTT. This translates into CASRTDGSGELFF.

The chain links TRBV10-3 to TRBJ2-7, with 14 bases that match TRBD2. CDR3 length: 17 amino acids. Germline lookup yields CDR1 ENHRY and CDR2 SYGVKD. Trimming at V came to 3 bases and at J to 5 bases, leaving 9 bases not matched to a gene. The chain's CDR3 is CAISDPSWGLAGDEQYF. DNA for the CDR3: TGTGCCATCAGTGATCCCTCCTGGGGACTAGCGGGAGACGAGCAGTACTTC.

This clonotype has more than one count but fewer than ten. The chain has TRBV29-1 and TRBJ2-2, with TRBD1 identical over 7 bases. The CDR3 is 13 amino acids. The V gene's germline CDR1 is SQVTM and CDR2 ANQGSEA. Unmatched junction bases numbered 7, after V lost 7 bases and J lost 5 bases. This chain's CDR3 is CSAHRGRTGELFF. CDR3 DNA: TGCAGCGCGCACAGGGGTAGGACCGGGGAGCTGTTTTTT.

This chain connects TRBV20-1 to TRBJ2-7, with D perhaps matching TRBD1 or TRBD2 (5 bases each). The V gene's germline CDR1 is DFQATT and CDR2 SNEGSKA (reference sequence). The CDR3 is 12 residues long. V lost 5 bases, J lost 5 bases, and 13 bases lay in between. CDR3 amino acids: CSALWDGHEQYF. The CDR3, as DNA: TGCAGTGCTCTCTGGGACGGTCACGAGCAGTACTTC.

This clonotype has a single count. Mismatch with germline at one junction end may stem from a read error. The chain links TRBV15 to TRBJ2-3; tentatively, D is TRBD1 (5 bases). There are 15 residues in the CDR3. Looked up from germline, CDR1 is LNHNV and CDR2 is YYDKDF (reference sequence). The CDR3 DNA reads as TGTGCCACCAGCAGAGAGGGAAGGGGAACAGATACACAGTATTTT. Protein: CATSREGRGTDTQYF.